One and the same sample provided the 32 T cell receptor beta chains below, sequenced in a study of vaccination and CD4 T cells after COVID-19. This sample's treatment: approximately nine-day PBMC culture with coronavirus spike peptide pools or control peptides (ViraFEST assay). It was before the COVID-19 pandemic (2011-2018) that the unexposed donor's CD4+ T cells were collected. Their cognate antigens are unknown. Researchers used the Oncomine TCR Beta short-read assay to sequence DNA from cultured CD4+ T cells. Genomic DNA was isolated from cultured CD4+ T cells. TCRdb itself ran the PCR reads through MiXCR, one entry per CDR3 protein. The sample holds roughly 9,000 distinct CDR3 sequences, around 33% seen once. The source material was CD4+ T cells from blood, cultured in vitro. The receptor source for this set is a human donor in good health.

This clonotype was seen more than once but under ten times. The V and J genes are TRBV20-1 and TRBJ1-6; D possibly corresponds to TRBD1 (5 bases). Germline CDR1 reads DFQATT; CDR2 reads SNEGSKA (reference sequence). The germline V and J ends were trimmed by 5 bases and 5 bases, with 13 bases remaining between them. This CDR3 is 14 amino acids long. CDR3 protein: CSASGDPDNSPLHF. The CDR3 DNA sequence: TGCAGTGCTTCGGGGGACCCAGATAATTCACCCCTCCACTTT.

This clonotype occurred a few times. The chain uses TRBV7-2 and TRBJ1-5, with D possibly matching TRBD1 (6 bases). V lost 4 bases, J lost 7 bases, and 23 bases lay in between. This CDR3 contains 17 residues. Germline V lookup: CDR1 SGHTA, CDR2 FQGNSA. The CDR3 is CASSSNKGGGIGQPQHF. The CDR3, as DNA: TGTGCCAGCAGCTCCAATAAAGGGGGGGGAATAGGGCAGCCCCAGCATTTT.

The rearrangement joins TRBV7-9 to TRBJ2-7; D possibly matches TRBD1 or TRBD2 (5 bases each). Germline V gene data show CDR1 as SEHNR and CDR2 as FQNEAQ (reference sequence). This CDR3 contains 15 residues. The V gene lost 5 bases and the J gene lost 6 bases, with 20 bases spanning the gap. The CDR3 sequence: CASSTAIRGEGEQYF. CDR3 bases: TGTGCCAGCAGCACAGCAATAAGGGGAGAAGGCGAGCAGTACTTC.

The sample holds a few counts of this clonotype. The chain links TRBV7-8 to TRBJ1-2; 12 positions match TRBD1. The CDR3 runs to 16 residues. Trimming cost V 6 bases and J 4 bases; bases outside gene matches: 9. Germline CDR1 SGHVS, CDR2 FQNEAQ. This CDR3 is CASRGGTGGVPYGYTF. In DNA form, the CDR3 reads TGTGCCAGCAGGGGCGGGACAGGGGGCGTTCCCTATGGCTACACCTTC.

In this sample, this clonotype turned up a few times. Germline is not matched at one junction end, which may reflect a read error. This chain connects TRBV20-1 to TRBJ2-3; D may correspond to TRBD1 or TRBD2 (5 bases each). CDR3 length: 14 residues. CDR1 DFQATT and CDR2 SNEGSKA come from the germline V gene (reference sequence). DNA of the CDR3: TGCAGTGCAAGAGGGACGGGAATTACAGATACGCAGTATTTT. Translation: CSARGTGITDTQYF.

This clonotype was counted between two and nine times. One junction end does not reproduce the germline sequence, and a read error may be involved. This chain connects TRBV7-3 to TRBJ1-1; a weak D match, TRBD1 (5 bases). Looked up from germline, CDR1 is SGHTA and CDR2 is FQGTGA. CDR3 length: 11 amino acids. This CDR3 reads CASSLMGVLIF. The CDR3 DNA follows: TGTGCCAGCAGCTTAATGGGGGTCCTGATATTT.

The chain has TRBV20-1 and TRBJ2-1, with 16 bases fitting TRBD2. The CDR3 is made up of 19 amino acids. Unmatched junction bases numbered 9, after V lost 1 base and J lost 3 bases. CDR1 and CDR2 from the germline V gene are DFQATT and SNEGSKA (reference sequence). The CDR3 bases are TGCAGTGCTAGAGTATCCGGGACTAGCGGGAGGGCGGGCTACAATGAGCAGTTCTTC. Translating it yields CSARVSGTSGRAGYNEQFF.

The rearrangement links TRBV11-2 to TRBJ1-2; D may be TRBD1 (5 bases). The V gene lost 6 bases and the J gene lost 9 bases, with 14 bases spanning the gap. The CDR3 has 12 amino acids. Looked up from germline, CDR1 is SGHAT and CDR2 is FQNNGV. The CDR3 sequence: CASRPVGGSYTF. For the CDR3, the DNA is TGTGCCAGCAGACCGGTGGGGGGGAGCTACACCTTC.

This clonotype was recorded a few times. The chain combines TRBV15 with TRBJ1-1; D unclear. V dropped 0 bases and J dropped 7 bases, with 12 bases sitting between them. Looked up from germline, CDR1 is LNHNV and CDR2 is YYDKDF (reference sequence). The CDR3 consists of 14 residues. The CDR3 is CATSRDKLGVEAFF. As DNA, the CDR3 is TGTGCCACCAGCAGAGATAAGTTAGGAGTTGAAGCTTTCTTT.

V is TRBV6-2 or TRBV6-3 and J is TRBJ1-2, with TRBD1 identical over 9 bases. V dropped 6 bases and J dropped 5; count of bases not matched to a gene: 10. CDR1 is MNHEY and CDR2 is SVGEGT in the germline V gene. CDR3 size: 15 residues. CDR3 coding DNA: TGTGCCAGCAGGTTTTTCGATGACAGGGGGTATGGCTACACCTTC. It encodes CASRFFDDRGYGYTF.

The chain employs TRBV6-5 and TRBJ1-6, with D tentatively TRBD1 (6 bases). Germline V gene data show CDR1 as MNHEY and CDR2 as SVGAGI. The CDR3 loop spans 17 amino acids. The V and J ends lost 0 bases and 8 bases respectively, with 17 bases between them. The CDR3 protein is CASSYSTLGQFDSPLHF. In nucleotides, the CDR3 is TGTGCCAGCAGTTACTCGACCCTAGGACAGTTTGATTCACCCCTCCACTTT.

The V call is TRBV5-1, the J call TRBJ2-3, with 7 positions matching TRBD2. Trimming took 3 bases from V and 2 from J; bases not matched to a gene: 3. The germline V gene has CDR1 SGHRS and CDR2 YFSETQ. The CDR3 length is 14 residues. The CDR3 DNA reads TGCGCCAGCAGCTCGGGAGGTCCCACAGATACGCAGTATTTT. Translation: CASSSGGPTDTQYF.

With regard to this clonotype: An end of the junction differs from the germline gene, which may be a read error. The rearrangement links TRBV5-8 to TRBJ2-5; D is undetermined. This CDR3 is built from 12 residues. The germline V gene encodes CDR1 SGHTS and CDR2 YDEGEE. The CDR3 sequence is CASSSQRETQCF. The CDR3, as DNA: TGTGCCAGCAGCAGCCAAAGAGAGACCCAGTGCTTC.

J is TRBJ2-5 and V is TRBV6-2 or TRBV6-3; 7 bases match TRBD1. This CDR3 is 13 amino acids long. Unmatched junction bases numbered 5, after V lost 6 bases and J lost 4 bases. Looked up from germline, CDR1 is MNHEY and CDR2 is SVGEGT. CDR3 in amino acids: CASRRTGTETQYF. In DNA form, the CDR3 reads TGTGCCAGCAGGCGGACAGGCACAGAGACCCAGTACTTC.

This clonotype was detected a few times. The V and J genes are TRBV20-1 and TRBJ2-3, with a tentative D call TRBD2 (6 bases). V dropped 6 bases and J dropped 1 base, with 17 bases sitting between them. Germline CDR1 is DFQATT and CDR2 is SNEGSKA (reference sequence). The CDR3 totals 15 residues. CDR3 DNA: TGCAGTGCCCCCCGACTAGTGATGGGCACAGATACGCAGTATTTT. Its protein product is CSAPRLVMGTDTQYF.

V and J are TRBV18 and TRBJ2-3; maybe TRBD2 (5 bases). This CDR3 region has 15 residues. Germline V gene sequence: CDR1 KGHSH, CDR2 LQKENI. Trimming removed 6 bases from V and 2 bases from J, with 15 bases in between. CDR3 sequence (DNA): TGTGCCAGCTCCCCCCTCACGGGGATCACAGATACGCAGTATTTT. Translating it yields CASSPLTGITDTQYF.

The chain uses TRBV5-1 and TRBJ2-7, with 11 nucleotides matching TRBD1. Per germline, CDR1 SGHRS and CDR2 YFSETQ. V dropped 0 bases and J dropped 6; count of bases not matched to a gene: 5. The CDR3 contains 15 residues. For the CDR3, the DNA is TGCGCCAGCAGCTTGGGAAGGGGACAGGGGGGCGAGCAGTACTTC. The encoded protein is CASSLGRGQGGEQYF.

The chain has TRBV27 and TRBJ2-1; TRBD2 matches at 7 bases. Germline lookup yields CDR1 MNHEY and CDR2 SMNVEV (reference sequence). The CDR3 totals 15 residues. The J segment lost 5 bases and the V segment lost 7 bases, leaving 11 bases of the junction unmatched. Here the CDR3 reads CASTRFAGVDNEQFF. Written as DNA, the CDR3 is TGTGCCAGCACCCGTTTTGCGGGAGTGGACAATGAGCAGTTCTTC.

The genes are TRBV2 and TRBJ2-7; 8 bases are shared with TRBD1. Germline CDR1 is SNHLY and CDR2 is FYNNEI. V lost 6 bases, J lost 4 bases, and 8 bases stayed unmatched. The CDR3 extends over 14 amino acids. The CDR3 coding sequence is TGTGCCAGCAGCGACCAGGGGGCTAGTTACGAGCAGTACTTC. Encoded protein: CASSDQGASYEQYF.

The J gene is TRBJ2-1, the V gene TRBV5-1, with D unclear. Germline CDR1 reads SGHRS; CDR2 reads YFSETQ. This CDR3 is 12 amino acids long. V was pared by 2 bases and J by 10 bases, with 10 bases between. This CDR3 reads CASSLNPPEQFF. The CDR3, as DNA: TGCGCCAGCAGCTTAAACCCGCCCGAGCAGTTCTTC.

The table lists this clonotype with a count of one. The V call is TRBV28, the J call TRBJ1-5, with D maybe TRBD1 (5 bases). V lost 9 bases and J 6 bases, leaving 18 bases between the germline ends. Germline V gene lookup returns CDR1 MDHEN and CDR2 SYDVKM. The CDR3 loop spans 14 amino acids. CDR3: CASLGTGGGQPQHF. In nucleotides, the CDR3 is TGTGCCAGTTTGGGGACCGGGGGGGGTCAGCCCCAGCATTTT. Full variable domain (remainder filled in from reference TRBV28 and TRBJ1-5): DVKVTQSSRYLVKRTGEKVFLECVQDMDHENMFWYRQDPGLGLRLIYFSYDVKMKEKGDIPEGYSVSREKKERFSLILESASTNQTSMYLCASLGTGGGQPQHFGDGTRLSIL.

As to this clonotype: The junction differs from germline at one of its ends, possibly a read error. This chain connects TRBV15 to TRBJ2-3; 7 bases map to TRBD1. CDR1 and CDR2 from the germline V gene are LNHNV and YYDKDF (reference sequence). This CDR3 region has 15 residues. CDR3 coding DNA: TGTGCCACCAGTAGAGGGGGCACAAATCGAGATACGCAGTATTTT. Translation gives CATSRGGTNRDTQYF. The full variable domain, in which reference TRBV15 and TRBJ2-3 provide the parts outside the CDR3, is DAMVIQNPRYQVTQFGKPVTLSCSQTLNHNVMYWYQQKSSQAPKLLFHYYDKDFNNEADTPDNFQSRRPNTSFCFLDIRSPGLGDTAMYLCATSRGGTNRDTQYFGPGTRLTVL.

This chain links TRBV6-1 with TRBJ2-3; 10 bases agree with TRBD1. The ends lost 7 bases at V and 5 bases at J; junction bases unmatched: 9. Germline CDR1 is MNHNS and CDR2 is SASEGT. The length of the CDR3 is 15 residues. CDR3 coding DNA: TGTGCCAGCACCCTCCAGGGGACAGGGGTAGATACGCAGTATTTT. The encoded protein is CASTLQGTGVDTQYF.

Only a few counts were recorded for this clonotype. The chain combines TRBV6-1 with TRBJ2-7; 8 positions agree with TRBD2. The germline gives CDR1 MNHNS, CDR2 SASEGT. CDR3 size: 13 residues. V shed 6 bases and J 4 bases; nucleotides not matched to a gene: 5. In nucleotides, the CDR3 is TGTGCCAGCAGCCTTAGCGGGGCTTACGAGCAGTACTTC. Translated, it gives CASSLSGAYEQYF.

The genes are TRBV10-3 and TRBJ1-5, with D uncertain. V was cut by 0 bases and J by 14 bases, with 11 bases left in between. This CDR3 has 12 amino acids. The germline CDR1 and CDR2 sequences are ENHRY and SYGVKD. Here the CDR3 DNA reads TGTGCCATCAGTGAGTCGTCGGGATCAAAGCATTTT. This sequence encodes CAISESSGSKHF.

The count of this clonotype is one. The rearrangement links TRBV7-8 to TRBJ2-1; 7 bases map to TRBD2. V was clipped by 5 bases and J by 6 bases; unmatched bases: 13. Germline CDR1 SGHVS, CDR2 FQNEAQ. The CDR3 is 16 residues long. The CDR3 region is CASSTYSGGSSNEQFF. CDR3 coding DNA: TGTGCCAGCAGCACCTATAGTGGCGGGAGTTCCAATGAGCAGTTCTTC.

The CDR3 sequence is CASSQDIRGYTF. CDR3 bases: TGTGCCAGCAGCCAAGACATCCGGGGCTACACCTTC. The rearrangement uses TRBV14 and TRBJ1-2; unclear D gene. V was shortened by 0 bases and J by 8 bases, with 7 bases between the two germline ends. Germline lookup yields CDR1 SGHDN and CDR2 FVKESK. This CDR3 comprises 12 residues.

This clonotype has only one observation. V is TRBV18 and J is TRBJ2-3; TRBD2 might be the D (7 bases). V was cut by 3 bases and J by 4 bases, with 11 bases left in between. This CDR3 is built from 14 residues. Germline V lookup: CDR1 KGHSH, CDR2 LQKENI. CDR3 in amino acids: CASSPGGAADTQYF. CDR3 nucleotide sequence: TGTGCCAGCTCACCGGGGGGGGCCGCAGATACGCAGTATTTT.

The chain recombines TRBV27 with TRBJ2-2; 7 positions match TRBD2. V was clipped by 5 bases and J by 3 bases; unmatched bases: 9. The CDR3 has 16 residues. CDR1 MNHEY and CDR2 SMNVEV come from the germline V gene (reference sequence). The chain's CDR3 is CASSQSGTTYTGELFF. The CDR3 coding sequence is TGTGCCAGCAGTCAGTCCGGGACTACCTACACCGGGGAGCTGTTTTTT.

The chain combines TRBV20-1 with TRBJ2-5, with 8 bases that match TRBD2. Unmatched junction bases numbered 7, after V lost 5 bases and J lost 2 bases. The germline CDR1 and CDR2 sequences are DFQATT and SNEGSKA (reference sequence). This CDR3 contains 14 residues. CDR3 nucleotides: TGCAGTGCTGCCCCCGGGACTAGACAAGAGACCCAGTACTTC. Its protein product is CSAAPGTRQETQYF.

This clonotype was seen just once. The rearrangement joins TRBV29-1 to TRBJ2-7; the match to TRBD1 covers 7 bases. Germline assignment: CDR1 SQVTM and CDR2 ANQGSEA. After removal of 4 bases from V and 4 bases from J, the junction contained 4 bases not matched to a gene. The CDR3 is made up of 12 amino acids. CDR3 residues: CSVAGTAYEQYF. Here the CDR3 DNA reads TGCAGCGTTGCAGGGACAGCTTACGAGCAGTACTTC.

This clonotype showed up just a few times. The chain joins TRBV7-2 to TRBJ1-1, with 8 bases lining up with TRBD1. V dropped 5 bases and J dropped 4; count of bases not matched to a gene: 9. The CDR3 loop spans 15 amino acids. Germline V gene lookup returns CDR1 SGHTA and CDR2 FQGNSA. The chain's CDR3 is CASSHSGTGITEAFF. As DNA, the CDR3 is TGTGCCAGCAGCCACTCCGGGACAGGAATCACTGAAGCTTTCTTT. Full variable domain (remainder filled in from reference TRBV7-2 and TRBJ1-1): GAGVSQSPSNKVTEKGKDVELRCDPISGHTALYWYRQSLGQGLEFLIYFQGNSAPDKSGLPSDRFSAERTGGSVSTLTIQRTQQEDSAVYLCASSHSGTGITEAFFGQGTRLTVV.